The rows below give T cell receptor beta chains drawn from one sample of a study of blood T cell repertoires in COVID-19. Method: immunoSEQ multiplex PCR; TCRdb's copy keeps in-frame clones and lacks some. Here the sample spans some 200,000 clones, about 79% being singletons. What was sequenced was peripheral blood. The receptors originated from a human donor in a cohort sampled during active COVID-19. Both conserved end residues are part of each CDR3. D genes are given only for firm matches. Some rows mark clone size as missing; the rest say once, few, many or name a class of expanded clone.

J gene | V gene | CDR3 length | D gene | clone size | CDR3 DNA | CDR3 protein
TRBJ2-5 | TRBV5-1 | 13 | NA | NA | TGCGCCAGCAGCTTCTCTATTTGGGAGACCCAGTACTTC | CASSFSIWETQYF
TRBJ2-2 | TRBV3-1/TRBV3-2 | 14 | NA | NA | TGTGCCAGCAGCCCGATCTATACTACCGGGGAGCTGTTTTTT | CASSPIYTTGELFF
TRBJ2-7 | TRBV30 | 14 | NA | NA | TGTGCCTGGAGTGTAGGGTCGGGAGACTACGAGCAGTACTTC | CAWSVGSGDYEQYF
TRBJ2-3 | TRBV19 | 11 | NA | NA | TGTGCCAGTAGTATTTCTAGCACGCAGTATTTT | CASSISSTQYF
TRBJ2-5 | TRBV4-1 | 15 | TRBD2 | NA | TGCGCCAGCAGCCAAACTAGCGGGAGGAGAGAGACCCAGTACTTC | CASSQTSGRRETQYF
TRBJ2-7 | TRBV2 | 14 | TRBD1 | NA | TGTGCCAGCAGCGGACAGGGGAGCTCCTACGAGCAGTACTTC | CASSGQGSSYEQYF
TRBJ2-7 | TRBV28 | 16 | NA | NA | TGTGCCAGCAGTTATCGGGATAGTCGGCAGGGGGGCGAGCAGTACTTC | CASSYRDSRQGGEQYF
TRBJ2-2 | TRBV27 | 12 | NA | NA | TGTGCCAGCAGTTTAGAGGGCGGGGAGCTGTTTTTT | CASSLEGGELFF
TRBJ2-7 | TRBV7-9 | 16 | TRBD1 | NA | TGTGCCAGCAGCTTAGGCGGACAGGGGTGGTTGGGCGAGCAGTACTTC | CASSLGGQGWLGEQYF
TRBJ2-3 | TRBV5-4 | 17 | TRBD2 | NA | TGTGCCAGCAGCTCAGGGCTGGGACTACGTAGCACAGATACGCAGTATTTT | CASSSGLGLRSTDTQYF
TRBJ2-2 | TRBV7-9 | 15 | NA | NA | TGTGCCAGCAGCCCCGAGAGGGTAACTTCCGGGGAGCTGTTTTTT | CASSPERVTSGELFF
TRBJ2-5 | TRBV10-1 | 14 | TRBD1 | NA | TGCGCCAGCAGTGATCGACAGGGCCAAGAGACCCAGTACTTC | CASSDRQGQETQYF
TRBJ2-7 | TRBV28 | 14 | TRBD1 | NA | TGTGCCAGCAGCCCGACGACAGGGGGCGCGAGAAAGTACTTC | CASSPTTGGARKYF
TRBJ1-4 | TRBV5-1 | 13 | TRBD1 | NA | TGCGCCAGCAGCATAGACAGGGGAGAAAAACTGTTTTTT | CASSIDRGEKLFF
TRBJ2-1 | TRBV28 | 16 | NA | NA | TGTGCCAGCAGGTCCCCCTTGGCGGGCAAGTACAATGAGCAGTTCTTC | CASRSPLAGKYNEQFF
TRBJ2-7 | TRBV6-5 | 15 | TRBD1 | NA | TGTGCCAGCAGTAAAACGGGACAGGGGGAGTACGAGCAGTACTTC | CASSKTGQGEYEQYF
TRBJ1-2 | TRBV5-1 | 14 | TRBD1 | NA | TGCGCCAGCAGCTTGGAAGGGGGCTCCTATGGCTACACCTTC | CASSLEGGSYGYTF
TRBJ2-1 | TRBV19 | 15 | TRBD2 | NA | TGTGCCAGTAGTAGAGGACTAGCGTCAAACAATGAGCAGTTCTTC | CASSRGLASNNEQFF
TRBJ2-6 | TRBV4-1 | 18 | NA | few | TGCGCCAGCAGACGATTACAGGGTGGGGCCTCTGGGGCCAACGTCCTGACTTTC | CASRRLQGGASGANVLTF
TRBJ2-5 | TRBV29-1 | 13 | TRBD1 | NA | TGCAGCGCTGGGGGACAGTGGGCGGAGACCCAGTACTTC | CSAGGQWAETQYF
TRBJ2-3 | TRBV11-1 | 16 | TRBD2 | NA | TGTGCCAGCAGCTTAGGGGGACTAGCGGGAGGTAATACGCAGTATTTT | CASSLGGLAGGNTQYF
TRBJ1-1 | TRBV10-2 | 12 | NA | NA | TGCGCCAGCAGGGGCCTGAACACTGAAGCTTTCTTT | CASRGLNTEAFF
TRBJ2-3 | TRBV9 | 15 | TRBD2 | NA | TGTGCCAGCAGCGGGGGAGGGCAGAACACAGATACGCAGTATTTT | CASSGGGQNTDTQYF
TRBJ2-3 | TRBV28 | 15 | NA | once | TGTGCCAGCAGTTTCCTGGGGGCGTCCACAGATACGCAGTATTTT | CASSFLGASTDTQYF
TRBJ2-5 | TRBV28 | 14 | NA | once | TGTGCCAGCAGTCGGGGTGAGGGCCAAGAGACCCAGTACTTC | CASSRGEGQETQYF
TRBJ2-2 | TRBV5-1 | 15 | TRBD2 | once | TGCGCCAGCAGCTCGCGGGCTAGCGGGACCGGGGAGCTGTTTTTT | CASSSRASGTGELFF
TRBJ1-5 | TRBV28 | 14 | NA | few | TGTGCCAGCAGTTTCCTTGGGAGTAATCAGCCCCAGCATTTT | CASSFLGSNQPQHF